These 28 T cell receptor beta chains were sequenced from one sample in a study of blood T cell repertoires in COVID-19. Here immunoSEQ multiplex PCR was the method, and the copy in TCRdb shows in-frame clones only, minus some. The profile covers roughly 330,000 clones, with over 75% appearing a single time and over 9.5% taken by the ten largest. The sample consisted of PBMCs or T cells enriched from blood (not recorded which). Receptors originate from a woman under 30 who had recovered from COVID-19.

This clone was observed a few times. V usage is TRBV11-2 and J usage is TRBJ2-1; 11 bases are a match to TRBD2. The CDR3 extends over 16 amino acids. Losses at the gene ends were 5 bases for V and 5 bases for J; bases not matched to a gene: 8. CDR1 is SGHAT and CDR2 is FQNNGV in the germline V gene. The CDR3 DNA sequence: TGTGCCAGCAGCCCTACTAGCGGGAGACCCAACAATGAGCAGTTCTTC. The encoded protein is CASSPTSGRPNNEQFF.

V and J are TRBV19 and TRBJ2-5, with D tentatively TRBD2 (6 bases). The germline V and J ends were trimmed by 2 bases and 1 base, with 23 bases remaining between them. The CDR3 covers 19 residues. Germline V lookup: CDR1 LNHDA, CDR2 SQIVND (reference sequence). This chain's CDR3 is CASSISFDRRDRVQETQYF. As DNA, the CDR3 is TGTGCCAGTAGTATATCGTTTGATCGGCGGGATCGGGTCCAAGAGACCCAGTACTTC.

In its sample, this clone was seen once. V gene TRBV9 combines with J gene TRBJ1-2; D is perhaps TRBD1 (5 bases). The CDR3 loop spans 13 amino acids. Germline V CDR1 and CDR2: SGDLS, YYNGEE. The V end was cut by 4 bases, the J end by 4 bases, with 11 bases between. CDR3 sequence reads: CASSSGGSYGYTF. The CDR3 DNA reads as TGTGCCAGCAGCAGCGGGGGATCCTATGGCTACACCTTC.

This clone was seen a few times. Other nucleotide sequences in the sample specify the same CDR3. The rearrangement uses TRBV7-9 and TRBJ2-7; 8 bases agree with TRBD2. CDR1 and CDR2 (germline): SEHNR, FQNEAQ (reference sequence). The CDR3 has 15 residues. V dropped 5 bases and J dropped 0; count of bases not matched to a gene: 6. CDR3 in amino acids: CASSQTSGSSYEQYF. CDR3 DNA sequence: TGTGCCAGCAGCCAAACTAGCGGCAGCTCCTACGAGCAGTACTTC.

The rearrangement joins TRBV10-3 to TRBJ1-5; the D gene is possibly TRBD1 (5 bases). CDR1 ENHRY and CDR2 SYGVKD come from the germline V gene. V was clipped by 10 bases and J by 0 bases, with 13 bases between them. The CDR3 consists of 14 residues. The CDR3 nucleotides read TGTGCCACCTCGGTGGGGGGTAGCAATCAGCCCCAGCATTTT. This translates into CATSVGGSNQPQHF.

The chain joins TRBV9 to TRBJ2-7, with TRBD1 matching 9 bases. CDR1 is SGDLS and CDR2 is YYNGEE in the germline V gene. After removal of 3 bases from V and 2 bases from J, the junction contained 3 bases not matched to a gene. The CDR3 length is 14 residues. The CDR3 sequence is CASSGGDRAYEQYF. The CDR3 DNA sequence: TGTGCCAGCAGCGGGGGGGACAGGGCCTACGAGCAGTACTTC.

The chain joins TRBV6-5 to TRBJ1-1; TRBD1 agrees at 7 bases. Losses at the gene ends were 2 bases for V and 4 bases for J; bases not matched to a gene: 10. This CDR3 is 16 amino acids long. Germline assignment: CDR1 MNHEY and CDR2 SVGAGI. CDR3: CASSYPGGELGTEAFF. The CDR3, as DNA: TGTGCCAGCAGTTACCCAGGGGGTGAGTTGGGCACTGAAGCTTTCTTT.

In this sample, this clone turned up once. The chain is built from TRBV23-1 and TRBJ2-7, with D perhaps matching TRBD1 (6 bases). TRBV23-1 is filed as an ORF, its function uncertain. This CDR3 has 15 amino acids. With 3 bases removed from V and 7 bases from J, the gap between germline ends came to 19 bases. The CDR3 coding sequence is TGCGCCAGCAGTCAGCCCAAACAGGGCGTTGGGGAGCAGTACTTC. It encodes CASSQPKQGVGEQYF.

The V gene is TRBV2, the J gene TRBJ2-5; D is perhaps TRBD1 (5 bases). The CDR3 runs to 13 residues. Germline loops: CDR1 SNHLY, CDR2 FYNNEI. The V and J ends lost 3 bases and 5 bases respectively, with 10 bases between them. CDR3 sequence: CASSEQGRETQYF. The CDR3 nucleotides read TGTGCCAGCAGTGAGCAGGGTCGGGAGACCCAGTACTTC.

The chain employs TRBV25-1 and TRBJ1-1, with D possibly matching TRBD1 (5 bases). The V end lost 1 base, the J end lost 3 bases, and 12 bases lay between the germline ends. The CDR3 runs to 15 residues. Germline CDR1 MGHDK, CDR2 SYGVNS. As DNA, the CDR3 is TGTGCCAGCAGTGAATCCCAGGGTGGGGACACTGAAGCTTTCTTT. Protein product: CASSESQGGDTEAFF.

V gene TRBV3-1 (or the pseudogene TRBV3-2) combines with J gene TRBJ2-7, with TRBD2 matching 7 bases. The germline CDR1 and CDR2 sequences are LGHDT and YNNKEL (reference sequence). CDR3 length: 13 amino acids. V shed 3 bases, J shed 3 bases, and the junction held 2 bases outside the gene matches. For the CDR3, the DNA is TGTGCCAGCAGCCAGGCTAGCGGCTACGAGCAGTACTTC. It specifies CASSQASGYEQYF.

CDR3 loop: CASSSTGSPAGELFF. In DNA, the CDR3 is TGTGCCAGCAGCTCGACAGGGTCCCCCGCCGGGGAGCTGTTTTTT. The V and J genes are TRBV7-2 and TRBJ2-2; 7 bases match TRBD1. Germline assignment: CDR1 SGHTA and CDR2 FQGNSA. The CDR3 totals 15 residues. Unmatched junction bases numbered 8, after V lost 4 bases and J lost 6 bases.

The chain has TRBV2 and TRBJ2-1, with a possible D match to TRBD1 (6 bases). V lost 7 bases and J lost 10, with 17 bases in between. Looked up from germline, CDR1 is SNHLY and CDR2 is FYNNEI. CDR3 length equals 13 residues. CDR3 coding DNA: TGTGCCAGCACCCCAGGGGTGGGAAGCGAGCAGTTCTTC. This gives the protein CASTPGVGSEQFF.

The chain employs TRBV29-1 and TRBJ2-1; D is unclear. With 3 bases removed from V and 9 bases from J, the gap between germline ends came to 12 bases. The CDR3 is 12 amino acids. Germline loops: CDR1 SQVTM, CDR2 ANQGSEA. The CDR3: CSVEGRLVEQFF. CDR3 DNA sequence: TGCAGCGTTGAGGGTCGTCTAGTTGAGCAGTTCTTC.

The rearrangement links TRBV11-2 to TRBJ1-4; D is undetermined. The CDR3 is 14 amino acids. Germline-derived CDR1 and CDR2 are SGHAT and FQNNGV. Trimming shortened V by 2 bases and J by 6 bases, and 10 bases separated the two germline ends. The CDR3 reads CASSLTGGYEKLFF. The CDR3, as DNA: TGTGCCAGCAGCTTAACGGGAGGTTATGAAAAACTGTTTTTT.

The chain links TRBV7-8 to TRBJ2-3, with 7 bases fitting TRBD2. CDR1 SGHVS and CDR2 FQNEAQ come from the germline V gene. The CDR3 sequence is 15 residues long. V shed 7 bases and J 0 bases; nucleotides not matched to a gene: 7. CDR3: CASMGWRGSTDTQYF. The CDR3 DNA sequence: TGTGCCAGCATGGGTTGGCGGGGGAGCACAGATACGCAGTATTTT. Looking up the rest from reference TRBV7-8 and TRBJ2-3 gives the full variable domain: GAGVSQSPRYKVAKRGQDVALRCDPISGHVSLFWYQQALGQGPEFLTYFQNEAQLDKSGLPSDRFFAERPEGSVSTLKIQRTQQEDSAVYLCASMGWRGSTDTQYFGPGTRLTVL.

V is TRBV10-2 and J is TRBJ2-7; 8 positions match TRBD2. Germline V gives CDR1 WSHSY, CDR2 SAAADI. The ends lost 8 bases at V and 5 bases at J; junction bases unmatched: 17. This CDR3 comprises 16 residues. The CDR3 nucleotides read TGCGCCAGCCCCGAGGAAGAAAGCGGGAGAAGGGACGAGCAGTACTTC. It codes for CASPEEESGRRDEQYF.

The chain joins TRBV6-5 to TRBJ2-5; tentatively, D is TRBD1 (5 bases). Trimming took 0 bases from V and 5 from J, leaving 10 bases between them. The CDR3 extends over 14 amino acids. The germline V gene has CDR1 MNHEY and CDR2 SVGAGI. In nucleotides, the CDR3 is TGTGCCAGCAGTTACTCTCAGGGCCACGAGACCCAGTACTTC. Protein sequence: CASSYSQGHETQYF.

This chain joins TRBV9 and TRBJ2-5; D remains unclear. V lost 0 bases and J lost 3, with 9 bases in between. This CDR3 region has 14 residues. The germline gives CDR1 SGDLS, CDR2 YYNGEE. CDR3 region: CASSVGGFEETQYF. The CDR3 nucleotides are TGTGCCAGCAGCGTAGGCGGCTTTGAAGAGACCCAGTACTTC.

This chain joins TRBV7-8 and TRBJ2-7; 9 nucleotides line up with TRBD1. The CDR3 loop spans 13 amino acids. Germline V gene lookup returns CDR1 SGHVS and CDR2 FQNEAQ. V was pared by 6 bases and J by 5 bases, with 5 bases of the junction left unmatched. The CDR3 nucleotides are TGTGCCAGCAGGCACAGGGGGCTGGACGAGCAGTACTTC. Translating it yields CASRHRGLDEQYF.

This clone was picked up a small number of times. The chain is built from TRBV19 and TRBJ1-2; TRBD1 matches 9 bases. Germline CDR1 reads LNHDA; CDR2 reads SQIVND (reference sequence). This CDR3 spans 15 amino acids. The V segment lost 5 bases and the J segment 7 bases; nucleotides outside the gene matches: 11. Here the CDR3 reads CASSSQTGTGIGYTF. The CDR3 nucleotides read TGTGCCAGTAGTTCCCAAACCGGGACAGGGATTGGCTACACCTTC.

The chain has TRBV5-1 and TRBJ1-1; possibly TRBD1 for D (5 bases). There are 14 residues in the CDR3. Trimming stripped 1 base from V and 3 bases from J, with 10 bases between. Germline V gene data show CDR1 as SGHRS and CDR2 as YFSETQ. CDR3 sequence reads: CASSLQGSYTEAFF. CDR3 sequence (DNA): TGCGCCAGCAGCTTGCAGGGTTCTTACACTGAAGCTTTCTTT.

The chain joins TRBV7-3 to TRBJ2-1; D is perhaps TRBD2 (7 bases). CDR1 SGHTA and CDR2 FQGTGA come from the germline V gene. The CDR3 sequence is 15 residues long. With 5 bases removed from V and 5 bases from J, the gap between germline ends came to 16 bases. This CDR3 reads CASSLPRGGHNEQFF. CDR3 in DNA: TGTGCCAGCAGCCTGCCTAGGGGGGGGCACAATGAGCAGTTCTTC.

The chain is built from TRBV18 and TRBJ1-1, with 7 bases lining up with TRBD1. The CDR3 sequence is 16 residues long. The trim removed 3 bases at V and 1 base at J, leaving 8 bases unmatched. Germline V gene lookup returns CDR1 KGHSH and CDR2 LQKENI. The CDR3 bases are TGTGCCAGCTCACCTAGAATGGCAGGGGGGAACACTGAAGCTTTCTTT. Its translation is CASSPRMAGGNTEAFF.

V and J are TRBV24-1 and TRBJ2-2; D possibly corresponds to TRBD1 (6 bases). The length of the CDR3 is 17 residues. CDR1 and CDR2 (germline): KGHDR, SFDVKD. V was clipped by 3 bases and J by 8 bases, with 21 bases between them. The CDR3, as DNA: TGTGCCACCAGTGATATCAAGAAGGGGGAAGGCTATGGGGAGCTGTTTTTT. Protein product: CATSDIKKGEGYGELFF.

The chain is built from TRBV21-1 and TRBJ1-5. TRBV21-1 is termed a pseudogene. The CDR3 runs to 14 residues. CDR3 in DNA: TGTGCCAGCAGCAAAGGCCCGCTAAATCAGCCCCAGCATTTT. This encodes CASSKGPLNQPQHF.

The rearrangement uses TRBV25-1 and TRBJ1-2; 8 bases line up with TRBD1. CDR3 length: 13 amino acids. Unmatched junction bases numbered 7, after V lost 6 bases and J lost 7 bases. Per germline, CDR1 MGHDK and CDR2 SYGVNS. CDR3 residues: CASRGQVSTGYTF. DNA for the CDR3: TGTGCCAGCAGGGGACAGGTTTCGACTGGCTACACCTTC.

About this clone itself: Other DNA sequences in the sample encode the same CDR3. V gene TRBV27 combines with J gene TRBJ1-5; 11 nucleotides match TRBD1. Germline CDR1 is MNHEY and CDR2 is SMNVEV (reference sequence). CDR3 length: 14 amino acids. The V segment lost 2 bases and the J segment 6 bases; nucleotides outside the gene matches: 0. The CDR3 reads CASSLGTGGQPQHF. CDR3 DNA: TGTGCCAGCAGTTTAGGGACAGGGGGTCAGCCCCAGCATTTT.